A selection of T cell receptor beta chains follows, all from one sample in a study of blood T cell repertoires in COVID-19. Libraries were prepared by immunoSEQ multiplex PCR; TCRdb keeps only in-frame clonotypes and omits some of them. Among hundreds of thousands of clones, more than 70% were seen once, and the ten largest hold approximately 1.5%. Material: PBMCs or T cells enriched from blood (not recorded which). The receptors come from a woman aged 18 to 35 who had been exposed to COVID-19. CDR3s include the opening cysteine and the closing phenylalanine or tryptophan.

V gene	J gene	CDR3 protein
TRBV6-6	TRBJ2-7	CASSGSLTGAHEQYF
TRBV30	TRBJ1-1	CAWRDGSGGTEAFF
TRBV6-2/TRBV6-3	TRBJ2-7	CASSYGTGNDEQYF
TRBV11-2	TRBJ2-5	CASSLDHHQETQYF
TRBV7-2	TRBJ2-2	CASSYPQGNTGELFF
TRBV18	TRBJ1-1	CASSGQGALVLNTEAFF
TRBV5-3	TRBJ2-1	CARSLVYRGKYNEQFF
TRBV4-1	TRBJ2-7	CASSHGTSGYEQYF
TRBV4-2	TRBJ1-5	CASSPEARGPSQPQHF
TRBV4-2	TRBJ2-5	CASSQDLRLAGETQYF
TRBV5-1	TRBJ1-5	CASSRDSSNQPQHF
TRBV7-8	TRBJ1-1	CASSLDPRTGPNTEAFF
TRBV13	TRBJ1-2	CASSSKGQGRSYGYTF
TRBV2	TRBJ1-5	CASSVVPGWDQPQHF
TRBV4-2	TRBJ2-7	CASGLGTGGSYEQYF
TRBV3-1/TRBV3-2	TRBJ2-3	CASSQRDRGTDTQYF
TRBV5-6	TRBJ2-5	CASTRVGAVETQYF
TRBV5-5	TRBJ1-3	CASSRSSGNTIYF
TRBV7-9	TRBJ2-7	CASSYPGQAYEQYF
TRBV2	TRBJ1-3	CASRQGASGNTIYF
TRBV4-2	TRBJ1-1	CASSQREGVYTEAFF
TRBV7-6	TRBJ2-7	CASSLAGTGDYEQYF
TRBV7-7	TRBJ2-3	CASSLGRGGSDTQYF
TRBV6-5	TRBJ2-5	CASVSVNQETQYF
TRBV5-1	TRBJ2-7	CASSLAGGKTYEQYF
TRBV9	TRBJ2-5	CASSAYGGPQETQYF
TRBV5-1	TRBJ2-6	CASSLADRGDNVLTF
TRBV3-1/TRBV3-2	TRBJ1-2	CASSHGDRGLGGYTF
TRBV6-5	TRBJ1-3	CASSYGGHGNTIYF
TRBV7-8	TRBJ2-7	CASSLDQGQLSEQYF
TRBV28	TRBJ2-1	CASSPGQYNEQFF
TRBV14	TRBJ2-1	CASSQWTQIYNEQFF
TRBV10-2	TRBJ1-6	CASSRNRQGDSPLHF
TRBV12-3/TRBV12-4	TRBJ1-5	CASRPTGTQPQHF
TRBV7-9	TRBJ1-2	CASSPTDSFYGYTF
TRBV4-1	TRBJ1-5	CASSIHGVQNQPQHF
TRBV18	TRBJ1-6	CASSPALGDSPLHF
TRBV27	TRBJ2-2	CASRIPRGELFF
TRBV6-5	TRBJ1-4	CASSTGRGDEKLFF
TRBV4-3	TRBJ1-2	CASSQDWGGRGYGYTF
TRBV7-6	TRBJ2-2	CASTGPNTGELFF
TRBV27	TRBJ2-7	CASSIHWTGGLAGGSYEQYF
TRBV7-2	TRBJ2-7	CASSKKGRRLAGGIHEQYF
TRBV10-3	TRBJ1-5	CAISEYLDRPFNQPQHF
TRBV19	TRBJ1-5	CATKGVSNQPQHF
TRBV24-1	TRBJ2-2	CATSDFGTRFNTGELFF
TRBV6-1	TRBJ1-2	CASSDRGSIYGYTF
TRBV24-1	TRBJ2-2	CATSRGLRGELFF
TRBV29-1	TRBJ2-4	CSVVGEEGPLAKNIQYF